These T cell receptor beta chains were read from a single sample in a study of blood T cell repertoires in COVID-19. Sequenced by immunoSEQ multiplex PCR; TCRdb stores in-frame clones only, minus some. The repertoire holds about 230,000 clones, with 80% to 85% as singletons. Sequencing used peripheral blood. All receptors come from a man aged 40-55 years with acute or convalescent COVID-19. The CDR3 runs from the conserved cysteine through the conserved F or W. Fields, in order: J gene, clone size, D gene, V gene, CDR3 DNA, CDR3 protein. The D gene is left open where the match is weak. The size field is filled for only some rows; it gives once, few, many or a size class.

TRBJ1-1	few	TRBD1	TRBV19	TGTGCCAGTAGTATTCCAGGGGGCTACACTGAAGCTTTCTTT	CASSIPGGYTEAFF
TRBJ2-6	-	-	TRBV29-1	TGCAGCGTTGAAGATCTATACGCCTCTGGGGCCAACGTCCTGACTTTC	CSVEDLYASGANVLTF
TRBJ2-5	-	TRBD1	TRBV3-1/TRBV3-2	TGTGCCAGCAGCCAAGATCTGGGACAGGAAGAGACCCAGTACTTC	CASSQDLGQEETQYF
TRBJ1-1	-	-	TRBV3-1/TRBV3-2	TGTGCCAGCAGCCAAGATCTTGTTAGCGGGACTGAAGCTTTCTTT	CASSQDLVSGTEAFF
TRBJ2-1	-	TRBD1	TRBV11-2	TGTGCCAGCAGCTTGGACAGGGGGATTCAGAATGAGCAGTTCTTC	CASSLDRGIQNEQFF
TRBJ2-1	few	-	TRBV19	TGTGCCAGTAGTATCATCCAGGGGGGCAGGTTCTTC	CASSIIQGGRFF
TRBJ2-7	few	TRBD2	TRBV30	TGTGCCTGGAGTCCTCCCGGGACTAGCGGGATTTACGAGCAGTACTTC	CAWSPPGTSGIYEQYF
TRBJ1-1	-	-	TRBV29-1	TGCAGCGCTGAGAGTAGCACTGAAGCTTTCTTT	CSAESSTEAFF
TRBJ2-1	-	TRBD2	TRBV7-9	TGTGCCAGCAGCTTAGCGTTTACCGGGACTAGCGCCCTCAATGAGCAGTTCTTC	CASSLAFTGTSALNEQFF
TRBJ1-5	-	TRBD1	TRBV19	TGTGCCAGTAGACGGGGACAGGAAAATCGGCCCCAGCATTTT	CASRRGQENRPQHF
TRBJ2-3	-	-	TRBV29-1	TGCAGCGTTATTATTGTTACGCAGTATTTT	CSVIIVTQYF
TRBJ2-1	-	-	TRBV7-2	TGTGCCAGCAGCCGTCACAATGAGCAGTTCTTC	CASSRHNEQFF
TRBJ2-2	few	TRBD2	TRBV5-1	TGCGCCAGCAGCCCGACTAGCGGGCTTGGGCCCGGGGAGCTGTTTTTT	CASSPTSGLGPGELFF
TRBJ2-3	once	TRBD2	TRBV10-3	TGTGCCACCCGCCGGCTAGCGGGAGCTGGTAGCACAGATACGCAGTATTTT	CATRRLAGAGSTDTQYF
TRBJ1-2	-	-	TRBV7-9	TGTGCCAGCAGCCCTATACTTAATAACTATGGCTACACCTTC	CASSPILNNYGYTF
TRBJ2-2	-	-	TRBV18	TGTGCCAGCTCACCCGTCTCCAACACCGGGGAGCTGTTTTTT	CASSPVSNTGELFF
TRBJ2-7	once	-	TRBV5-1	TGCGCCAGCAGGCAGGCAGGCCCCTACGAGCAGTACTTC	CASRQAGPYEQYF
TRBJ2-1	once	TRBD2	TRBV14	TGTGCCAGCAGCCGAGGACTAGATTACTACAATGAGCAGTTCTTC	CASSRGLDYYNEQFF
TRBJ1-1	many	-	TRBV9	TGTGCCAGCAGCGTAGTCGGAGAGTCGAATGAAGCTTTCTTT	CASSVVGESNEAFF
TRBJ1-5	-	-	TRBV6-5	TGTGCCAGCAGAACCCGGGGCAATCAGCCCCAGCATTTT	CASRTRGNQPQHF
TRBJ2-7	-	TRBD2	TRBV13	TGTGCCAGCAGCTCTGACTTAGCGGGAGGGGTGTTCGAGCAGTACTTC	CASSSDLAGGVFEQYF
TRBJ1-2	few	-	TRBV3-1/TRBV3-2	TGTGCCAGCAGCCAATTTCCCCCCGGGGGTGGCTACACCTTC	CASSQFPPGGGYTF
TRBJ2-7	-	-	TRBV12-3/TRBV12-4	TGTGCCAGCAGTTTAGAGACTACTACCGAGCAGTACTTC	CASSLETTTEQYF
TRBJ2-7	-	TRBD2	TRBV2	TGTGCCAGCGAGGGCAGGGCGGCGGGAGGGCCGAGCGAGCAGTACTTC	CASEGRAAGGPSEQYF
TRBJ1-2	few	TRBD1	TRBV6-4	TGTGCCAGGACGGGACAGGGGGCTTTATATGGCTACACCTTC	CARTGQGALYGYTF
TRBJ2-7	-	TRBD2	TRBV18	TGTGCCAGCTCATCCGGGACTAGCGGAAACACAGACGAGCAGTACTTC	CASSSGTSGNTDEQYF
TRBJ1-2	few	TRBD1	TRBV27	TGTGCCGTAAGGACAGGGGGTTTTGGCTACACCTTC	CAVRTGGFGYTF
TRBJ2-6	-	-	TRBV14	TGTGCCAGCAGCCTCGGGGGTTCTGGGGCCAACGTCCTGACTTTC	CASSLGGSGANVLTF
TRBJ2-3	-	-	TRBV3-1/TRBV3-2	TGTGCCAGCAGCCAAGAGAGGGGGAATACGCAGTATTTT	CASSQERGNTQYF
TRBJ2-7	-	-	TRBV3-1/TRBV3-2	TGTGCCAGCAGCCAAGGTCCCGTGACAGTGGGGGAGCAGTACTTC	CASSQGPVTVGEQYF
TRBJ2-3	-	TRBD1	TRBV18	TGTGCCAGCCAGTGGAGGGACAGGCTTATTGATACGCAGTATTTT	CASQWRDRLIDTQYF
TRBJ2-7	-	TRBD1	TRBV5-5	TGTGCCAGCAGCTTGGAAGGGACAGGGTTCTACGAGCAGTACTTC	CASSLEGTGFYEQYF
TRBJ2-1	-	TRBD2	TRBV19	TGTGCCAGTAGTATAGAAAGCGGGACCTACAATGAGCAGTTCTTC	CASSIESGTYNEQFF
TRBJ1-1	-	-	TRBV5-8	TGTGCCAGCAGCCCCCATGGGTGGGCTGGGAACACTGAAGCTTTCTTT	CASSPHGWAGNTEAFF
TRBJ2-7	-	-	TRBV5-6	TGTGCCAGCAGCCCTCGGCCAAGCCCGTTGGGGGGCGAGCAGTACTTC	CASSPRPSPLGGEQYF
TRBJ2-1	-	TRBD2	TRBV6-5	TGTGCCAGCAGTTACCCCACTAGCGGGAGATCTTATGAGCAGTTCTTC	CASSYPTSGRSYEQFF
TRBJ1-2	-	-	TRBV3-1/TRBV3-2	TGTGCCAGCAGCCCTAATCAGGCCGCCTATGGCTACACCTTC	CASSPNQAAYGYTF
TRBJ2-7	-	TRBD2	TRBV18	TGTGCCAGCTCACCACCGCTAGCGGGAGGTGAGCAGTACTTC	CASSPPLAGGEQYF
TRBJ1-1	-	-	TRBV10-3	TGTGCCATCACCCGCAGGTTGGAGGTAGACACTGAAGCTTTCTTT	CAITRRLEVDTEAFF
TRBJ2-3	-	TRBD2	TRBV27	TGTGCCAGCAGTTTGAGGACTAGGTTGGATACGCAGTATTTT	CASSLRTRLDTQYF
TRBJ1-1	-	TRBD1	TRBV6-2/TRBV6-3	TGTGCCAGCAGTTTTTCAGGGGGGAACACTGAAGCTTTCTTT	CASSFSGGNTEAFF
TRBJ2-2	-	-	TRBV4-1	TGCGCCAGCAGCCAAGAGTATCCGACAGAGCCTAACACCGGGGAGCTGTTTTTT	CASSQEYPTEPNTGELFF
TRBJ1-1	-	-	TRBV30	TGTGCCTGGAAAGTCTTGGAGCTTGAAGCTTTCTTT	CAWKVLELEAFF
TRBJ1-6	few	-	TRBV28	TGTGCCAGCAGCAACCGGGTTTCGGGATCACCCCTCCACTTT	CASSNRVSGSPLHF
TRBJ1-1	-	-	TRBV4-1	TGCGCCAGCAGCCAAGCGGAGGAAGCTTTCTTT	CASSQAEEAFF